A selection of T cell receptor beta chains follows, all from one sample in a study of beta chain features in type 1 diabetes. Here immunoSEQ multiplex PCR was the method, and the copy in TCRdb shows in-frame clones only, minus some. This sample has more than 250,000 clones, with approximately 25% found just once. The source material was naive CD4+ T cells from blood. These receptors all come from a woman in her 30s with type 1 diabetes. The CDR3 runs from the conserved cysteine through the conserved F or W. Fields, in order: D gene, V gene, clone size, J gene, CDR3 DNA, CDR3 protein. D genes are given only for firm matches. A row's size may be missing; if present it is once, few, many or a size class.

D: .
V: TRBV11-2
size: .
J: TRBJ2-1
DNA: TGTGCCAGCAGCCGACCCGGGCGGGGCGGCTTATACAATGAGCAGTTCTTC
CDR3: CASSRPGRGGLYNEQFF

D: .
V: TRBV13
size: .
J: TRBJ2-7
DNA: TGTGCCAGCAGCTCCACGACCTCCCCCGTGGAGTACGAGCAGTACTTC
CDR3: CASSSTTSPVEYEQYF

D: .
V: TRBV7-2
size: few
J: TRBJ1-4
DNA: TGTGCCAGCAGCTTAAGGGGTGCAACTAATGAAAAACTGTTTTTT
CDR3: CASSLRGATNEKLFF

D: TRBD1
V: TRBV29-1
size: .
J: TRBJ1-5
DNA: TGCAGCGTTGAGTTGGCAGGGGGACAGCCCCAGCATTTT
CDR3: CSVELAGGQPQHF

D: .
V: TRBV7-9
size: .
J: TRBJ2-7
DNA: TGTGCCAGCAGCTTGGGGACTTGGTACGAGCAGTACTTC
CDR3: CASSLGTWYEQYF

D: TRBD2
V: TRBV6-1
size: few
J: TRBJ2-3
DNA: TGTGCCAGCAAGCGGGGAGCAATAGATACGCAGTATTTT
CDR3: CASKRGAIDTQYF

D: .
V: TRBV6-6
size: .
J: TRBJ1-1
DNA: TGTGCCAGCAGTACCTTTTGGGAGAGCACTGAAGCTTTCTTT
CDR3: CASSTFWESTEAFF

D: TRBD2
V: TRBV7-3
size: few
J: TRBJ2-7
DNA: TGTGCCAGCAGTCCCGGGACTAGCGGGACCCAGCAGTACTTC
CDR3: CASSPGTSGTQQYF

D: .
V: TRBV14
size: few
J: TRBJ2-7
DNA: TGTGCCAGCAGCCCTTGGCGGGCCTACGAGCAGTACTTC
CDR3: CASSPWRAYEQYF

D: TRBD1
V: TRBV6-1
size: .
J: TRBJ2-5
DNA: TGTGCCAGCAGTGCCTTCCGGGACAGGGTTGGGGAGACCCAGTACTTC
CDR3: CASSAFRDRVGETQYF

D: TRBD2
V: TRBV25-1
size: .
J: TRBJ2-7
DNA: TGTGCCAGCAGTGAGGCTAGCGGGAGCTACGAGCAGTACTTC
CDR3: CASSEASGSYEQYF

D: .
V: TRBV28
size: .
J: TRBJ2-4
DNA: TGTGCCAGCAGTTTGGGTATTCCGGGAGTTGACATTCAGTACTTC
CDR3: CASSLGIPGVDIQYF

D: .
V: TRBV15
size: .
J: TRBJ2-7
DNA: TGTGCCACCAGCAGGCGACAGCACAATGTCTACGAGCAGTACTTC
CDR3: CATSRRQHNVYEQYF

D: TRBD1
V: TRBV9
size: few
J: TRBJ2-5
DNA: TGTGCCAGCAGCGCCACAGGGGGCATCGAGACCCAGTACTTC
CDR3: CASSATGGIETQYF

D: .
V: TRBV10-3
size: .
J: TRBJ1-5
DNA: TGTGCCATCAGTGAGGGGAGTCAGCCCCAGCATTTT
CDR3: CAISEGSQPQHF

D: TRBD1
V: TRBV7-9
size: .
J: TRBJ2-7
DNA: TGTGCCAGCAGCTTAGTAGAGACAGGGGGATACGAGCAGTACTTC
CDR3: CASSLVETGGYEQYF

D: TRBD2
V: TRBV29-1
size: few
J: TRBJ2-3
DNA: TGCAGCGTTGCAACTAGCGGGAAAGCGGATACGCAGTATTTT
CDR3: CSVATSGKADTQYF

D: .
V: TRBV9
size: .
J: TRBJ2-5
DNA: TGTGCCAGCAGCGGTGCCAGTCAAGAGACCCAGTACTTC
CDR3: CASSGASQETQYF

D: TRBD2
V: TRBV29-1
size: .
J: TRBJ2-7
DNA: TGCAGCGTTGTGTTGGTGCCAGGGACTAGCGGGAGTTACGAGCAGTACTTC
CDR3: CSVVLVPGTSGSYEQYF

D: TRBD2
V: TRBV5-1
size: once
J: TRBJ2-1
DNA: TGCGCCAGCAGCGAGACTAGCGGGACTTACAATGAGCAGTTCTTC
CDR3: CASSETSGTYNEQFF

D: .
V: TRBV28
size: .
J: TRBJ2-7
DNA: TGTGCCAGCAGGTCGGCGGAAACCTACGAGCAGTACTTC
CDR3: CASRSAETYEQYF

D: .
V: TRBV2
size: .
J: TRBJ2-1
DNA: TGTGCCAGCGACAGCTACAATGAGCAGTTCTTC
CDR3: CASDSYNEQFF

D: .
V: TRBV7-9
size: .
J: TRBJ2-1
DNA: TGTGCCAGCAGCTTATTGAATCTAGGAATCAACAATGAGCAGTTCTTC
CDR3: CASSLLNLGINNEQFF

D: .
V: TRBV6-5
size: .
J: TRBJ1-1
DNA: TGTGCCAGCAGCCGCAAGCCCAGGGGAAACACTGAAGCTTTCTTT
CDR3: CASSRKPRGNTEAFF

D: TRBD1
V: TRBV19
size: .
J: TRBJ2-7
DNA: TGTGCCAGTAGTATCAGGGGGCGCGAGCAGTACTTC
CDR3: CASSIRGREQYF

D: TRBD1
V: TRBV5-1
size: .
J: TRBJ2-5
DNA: TGCGCCAGCAGCCCTGGACAGGGCCAAGAGACCCAGTACTTC
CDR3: CASSPGQGQETQYF

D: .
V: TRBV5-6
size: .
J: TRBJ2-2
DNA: TGTGCCAGCAGCTTGGCTTTAAACACCGGGGAGCTGTTTTTT
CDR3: CASSLALNTGELFF

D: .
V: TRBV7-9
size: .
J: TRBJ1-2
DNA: TGTGCCAGCAGAACGACAGGCGACTATGGCTACACCTTC
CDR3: CASRTTGDYGYTF

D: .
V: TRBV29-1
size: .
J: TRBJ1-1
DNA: TGCAGCGTGGGGACTGCCACCCCGCAGGACACTGAAGCTTTCTTT
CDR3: CSVGTATPQDTEAFF

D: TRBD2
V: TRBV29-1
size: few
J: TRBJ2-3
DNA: TGCAGCGTACTAGCGGGACCAGATACGCAGTATTTT
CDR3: CSVLAGPDTQYF

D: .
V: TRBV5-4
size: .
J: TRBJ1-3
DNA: TGTGCCAGCACTAAAGCGGGATTTGCTGGAAACACCATATATTTT
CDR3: CASTKAGFAGNTIYF

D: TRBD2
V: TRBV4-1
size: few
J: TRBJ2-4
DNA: TGCGCCAGCAGCCATACTAGCGGGAGGAACATTCAGTACTTC
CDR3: CASSHTSGRNIQYF

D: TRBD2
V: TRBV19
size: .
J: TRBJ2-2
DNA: TGTGCCAGTAGTACGGGACTAGCGGGAGGTAGCACCGGGGAGCTGTTTTTT
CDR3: CASSTGLAGGSTGELFF

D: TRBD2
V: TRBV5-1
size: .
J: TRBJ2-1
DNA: TGCGCCAGCAGCTTGTCGGGACTAGCGGGAGTCGGGGAGCAGTTCTTC
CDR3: CASSLSGLAGVGEQFF

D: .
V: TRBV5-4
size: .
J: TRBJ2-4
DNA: TGTGCCAGCAGCTTTGAAAGCTCCAAAAACATTCAGTACTTC
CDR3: CASSFESSKNIQYF

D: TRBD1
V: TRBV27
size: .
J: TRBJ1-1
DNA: TGTGCCAGCAGGAGGGTTCATCGGAACAGGGGCCTGAACACTGAAGCTTTCTTT
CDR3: CASRRVHRNRGLNTEAFF

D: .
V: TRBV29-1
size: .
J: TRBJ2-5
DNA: TGCAGCGTTGAACCTCTAGGCGAGACCCAGTACTTC
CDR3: CSVEPLGETQYF

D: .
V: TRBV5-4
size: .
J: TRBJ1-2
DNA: TGTGCCAGCCAAACGGACAGCTCTGTCTATGGCTACACCTTC
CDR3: CASQTDSSVYGYTF

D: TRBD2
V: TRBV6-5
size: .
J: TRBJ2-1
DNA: TGTGCCAGCAGTTTTAGCGGGAGATCTAATGAGCAGTTCTTC
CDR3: CASSFSGRSNEQFF

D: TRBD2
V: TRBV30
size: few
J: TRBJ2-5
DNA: TGTGCCGCCACTAGCGAGGGGGAGACCCAGTACTTC
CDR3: CAATSEGETQYF

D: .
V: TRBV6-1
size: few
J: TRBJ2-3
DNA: TGTGCCAGCAGTGAAGTCGGGGTCACAGATACGCAGTATTTT
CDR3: CASSEVGVTDTQYF

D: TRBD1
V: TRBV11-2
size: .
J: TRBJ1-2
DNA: TGTGCCAGCAGCCGGGACAGGTCTGACTATGGCTACACCTTC
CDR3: CASSRDRSDYGYTF

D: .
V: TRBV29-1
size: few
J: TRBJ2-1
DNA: TGCAGCGGTGGAGGCCAGTACAATGAGCAGTTCTTC
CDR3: CSGGGQYNEQFF

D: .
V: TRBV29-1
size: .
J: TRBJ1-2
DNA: TGCAGCGTGTCGAACTACTTGCCCGGACAGTTCAACTATGGCTACACCTTC
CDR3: CSVSNYLPGQFNYGYTF

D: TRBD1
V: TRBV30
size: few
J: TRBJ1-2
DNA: TGTGCCTGGAGAATAGCAGGGGGTAGTGGCTACACCTTC
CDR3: CAWRIAGGSGYTF

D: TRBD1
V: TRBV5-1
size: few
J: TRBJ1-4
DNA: TGCGCCAGCAGCACGGGACAGGGCGTTGAAAAACTGTTTTTT
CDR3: CASSTGQGVEKLFF

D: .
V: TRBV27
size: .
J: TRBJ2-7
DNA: TGTGCCAGCAGTTTCGGCCTAGCTTATGACGAGCAGTACTTC
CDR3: CASSFGLAYDEQYF

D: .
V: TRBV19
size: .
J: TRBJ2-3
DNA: TGTGCCAGTCGATCCCCTCCGGGACAACTCATCACAGATACGCAGTATTTT
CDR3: CASRSPPGQLITDTQYF

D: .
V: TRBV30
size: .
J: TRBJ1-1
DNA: TGTGCCTGGAGTGTTGGGGGGGCGAACACTGAAGCTTTCTTT
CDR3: CAWSVGGANTEAFF

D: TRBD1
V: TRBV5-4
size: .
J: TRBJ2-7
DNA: TGTGCCAGCAGCTCGCAAACAGGGGGAGAGCAGTACTTC
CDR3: CASSSQTGGEQYF

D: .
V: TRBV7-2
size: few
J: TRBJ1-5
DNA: TGTGCCAGCAGCTTAGCCGGGACAACCTCTCAGCCCCAGCATTTT
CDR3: CASSLAGTTSQPQHF